These 13 T cell receptor beta chains share one sample of origin, sequenced in a study of blood T cell repertoires in COVID-19. Sequencing used immunoSEQ multiplex PCR; TCRdb keeps in-frame clones, though not all of them. The data contain around 700,000 clones, just under 90% of them singletons. The sample was peripheral blood. All receptors come from a woman aged 18-30 years with acute or convalescent COVID-19.

This CDR3 reads CAWSADRLTEAFF. In nucleotides, the CDR3 is TGTGCCTGGAGTGCCGACAGGCTCACTGAAGCTTTCTTT. The rearrangement uses TRBV30 and TRBJ1-1; possible D gene TRBD1, 6 bases. Per germline, CDR1 GTSNPN and CDR2 SVGIG (reference sequence). The V gene lost 1 base and the J gene lost 4 bases, with 10 bases spanning the gap. The CDR3 spans 13 residues.

The chain combines TRBV14 with TRBJ1-2; D perhaps matches TRBD1 (6 bases). V was shortened by 2 bases and J by 4 bases, with 14 bases between the two germline ends. Looked up from germline, CDR1 is SGHDN and CDR2 is FVKESK. This CDR3 comprises 15 residues. The CDR3 reads CASSQWDTLLYGYTF. The CDR3 DNA reads TGTGCCAGCAGCCAATGGGACACCCTCCTCTATGGCTACACCTTC.

The genes are TRBV4-3 and TRBJ1-2; 7 nucleotides match TRBD1. Unmatched junction bases numbered 11, after V lost 3 bases and J lost 7 bases. The germline V gene encodes CDR1 LGHNA and CDR2 YSLEER. This CDR3 spans 15 amino acids. In DNA, the CDR3 is TGCGCCAGCAGCCACCGACAGGGATCGGTCCCTGGCTACACCTTC. Its translation: CASSHRQGSVPGYTF.

DNA of the CDR3: TGCGCCAGCCGAATGGGACAGGGGATGGACACTGAAGCTTTCTTT. Protein product: CASRMGQGMDTEAFF. The J gene is TRBJ1-1, the V gene TRBV5-1; 10 nucleotides match TRBD1. The CDR3 has 15 residues. Germline V gives CDR1 SGHRS, CDR2 YFSETQ. V shed 7 bases and J 3 bases; nucleotides not matched to a gene: 9.

The gene calls are TRBV7-2 and TRBJ2-1, with no clear D. V gave up 6 bases and J gave up 7 bases, with 13 bases separating them. This CDR3 is built from 13 residues. Germline CDR1 is SGHTA and CDR2 is FQGNSA. In nucleotides, the CDR3 is TGTGCCAGCAGGGCCCTGGGCGAAAATGAGCAGTTCTTC. Translating it yields CASRALGENEQFF.

The V call is TRBV29-1, the J call TRBJ1-2; possible D gene TRBD1, 5 bases. V shed 4 bases and J shed 8 bases, with 14 bases lying between them. The CDR3 runs to 12 residues. The germline gives CDR1 SQVTM, CDR2 ANQGSEA. The CDR3 DNA follows: TGCAGCGTTGCGGGGTCCGGGGGAGGCTACACCTTC. This sequence encodes CSVAGSGGGYTF. Supplemented by reference TRBV29-1 and TRBJ1-2, the full variable domain reads SAVISQKPSRDICQRGTSLTIQCQVDSQVTMMFWYRQQPGQSLTLIATANQGSEATYESGFVIDKFPISRPNLTFSTLTVSNMSPEDSSIYLCSVAGSGGGYTFGSGTRLTVV.

The rearrangement uses TRBV5-4 and TRBJ1-3; 8 bases align to TRBD1. The CDR3 length is 15 residues. Germline V lookup: CDR1 SGHNT, CDR2 YYREEE (reference sequence). J was trimmed by 4 bases and V by 4 bases; bases with no gene match: 7. In nucleotides, the CDR3 is TGTGCCAGCAGCCAGGCAGGGGGCTCCGGAAACACCATATATTTT. Its translation is CASSQAGGSGNTIYF.

This sequence joins TRBV6-4 and TRBJ1-2, with TRBD1 matching 10 bases. V lost 2 bases and J lost 4; bases outside the gene matches: 7. CDR1 is MRHNA, CDR2 SNTAGT, per germline. The length of the CDR3 is 16 residues. CDR3 sequence (DNA): TGTGCCAGCAGTGACCCTCGGGACAGGGGCCCCTATGGCTACACCTTC. Its translation: CASSDPRDRGPYGYTF.

V usage is TRBV5-6 and J usage is TRBJ1-2; 11 bases are shared with TRBD1. This CDR3 has 14 amino acids. The germline CDR1 and CDR2 sequences are SGHDT and YYEEEE. The trim removed 4 bases at V and 4 bases at J, leaving 3 bases unmatched. In nucleotides, the CDR3 is TGTGCCAGCAGCCAAGGACAGGGGGCCTATGGCTACACCTTC. It yields the protein CASSQGQGAYGYTF.

The J gene is TRBJ1-1, the V gene TRBV4-3; 9 bases are shared with TRBD1. Trimming took 1 base from V and 5 from J; bases not matched to a gene: 5. Germline V lookup: CDR1 LGHNA, CDR2 YSLEER. The CDR3 is made up of 15 amino acids. The CDR3 DNA reads TGCGCCAGCAGCCAAGGACAGGGGGTAAGAACTGAAGCTTTCTTT. Its translation is CASSQGQGVRTEAFF.

The chain employs TRBV5-6 and TRBJ1-2; no clear D. The CDR3 is 14 amino acids. The V end was cut by 2 bases, the J end by 8 bases, with 16 bases between. CDR1 and CDR2 (germline): SGHDT, YYEEEE. DNA of the CDR3: TGTGCCAGCAGCTTACTTCGGGGATCGGGCGGCTACACCTTC. Residues: CASSLLRGSGGYTF.

The CDR3 loop reads CAWSERRGVSNYGYTF. The CDR3 DNA reads TGTGCCTGGAGTGAAAGACGAGGAGTTTCTAACTATGGCTACACCTTC. V is TRBV30 and J is TRBJ1-2; unclear D gene. The germline V gene has CDR1 GTSNPN and CDR2 SVGIG (reference sequence). The germline V and J ends were trimmed by 1 base and 0 bases, with 15 bases remaining between them. The CDR3 contains 16 residues.

The chain combines TRBV7-6 with TRBJ2-2, with 8 bases matching TRBD1. The CDR3 sequence is 15 residues long. V was clipped by 2 bases and J by 1 base; unmatched bases: 0. Germline V gene lookup returns CDR1 SGHVS and CDR2 FNYEAQ. For the CDR3, the DNA is TGTGCCAGCAGCTTAACAGGGGGGAACACCGGGGAGCTGTTTTTT. Amino acid sequence: CASSLTGGNTGELFF.